The rows below give T cell receptor beta chains drawn from one sample of a study of T-cell memory formation after mild COVID-19. MiXCR, run by TCRdb on the 5' RACE reads, gives a single entry per CDR3 protein. The repertoire has about 88,000 distinct CDR3 sequences, about 23% of them found once; the top ten carry roughly 39%. The sample comprised PBMCs or a T cell subset sorted from them (not recorded which). The receptors originated from a young man who had mild COVID-19 (a few samples of this study predate the infection). Cell type and time point are not known. The CDR3 runs from the conserved cysteine through the conserved F or W. Each record gives: J gene, clone size, V gene, D gene, CDR3 protein, CDR3 DNA. D genes are given only for firm matches. Only some rows state a clone size, as once, few, many or a class for expanded clones.

J gene: TRBJ2-7; clone size: few; V gene: TRBV3-1; D gene: TRBD1; CDR3 protein: CASSQGTGAYEQYF; CDR3 DNA: TGTGCCAGCAGCCAAGGGACAGGGGCCTACGAGCAGTACTTC
J gene: TRBJ2-5; clone size: NA; V gene: TRBV20-1; D gene: NA; CDR3 protein: CSARGEIRETQYF; CDR3 DNA: TGCAGTGCTAGAGGAGAAATAAGAGAGACCCAGTACTTC
J gene: TRBJ1-6; clone size: NA; V gene: TRBV11-2; D gene: NA; CDR3 protein: CASSLGAGRHSPLHF; CDR3 DNA: TGTGCCAGCAGCTTAGGGGCAGGGCGGCATTCACCCCTCCACTTT
J gene: TRBJ1-2; clone size: NA; V gene: TRBV7-3; D gene: TRBD1; CDR3 protein: CASSLMTGAINYGYTF; CDR3 DNA: TGTGCCAGCAGCCTCATGACAGGGGCCATTAACTATGGCTACACCTTC
J gene: TRBJ1-1; clone size: NA; V gene: TRBV4-1; D gene: NA; CDR3 protein: CASSQVQGPVMNTEAFF; CDR3 DNA: TGCGCCAGCAGCCAAGTCCAGGGGCCCGTAATGAACACTGAAGCTTTCTTT
J gene: TRBJ2-1; clone size: few; V gene: TRBV7-3; D gene: NA; CDR3 protein: CASSFPGVSNEQFF; CDR3 DNA: TGTGCCAGCAGCTTCCCAGGGGTCAGCAATGAGCAGTTCTTC
J gene: TRBJ2-3; clone size: few; V gene: TRBV25-1; D gene: NA; CDR3 protein: CASRQGFGTDTQYF; CDR3 DNA: TGTGCCAGCAGACAGGGTTTTGGGACAGATACGCAGTATTTT
J gene: TRBJ1-2; clone size: NA; V gene: TRBV29-1; D gene: NA; CDR3 protein: CSDDNYGYTF; CDR3 DNA: TGCAGCGACGACAACTATGGCTACACCTTC
J gene: TRBJ2-1; clone size: few; V gene: TRBV5-6; D gene: NA; CDR3 protein: CASSPQGREQFF; CDR3 DNA: TGTGCCAGCAGCCCCCAGGGGCGTGAGCAGTTCTTC
J gene: TRBJ1-1; clone size: NA; V gene: TRBV7-9; D gene: NA; CDR3 protein: CASNEPLGAEAFF; CDR3 DNA: TGTGCCAGCAACGAACCCTTGGGCGCTGAAGCTTTCTTT
J gene: TRBJ1-6; clone size: few; V gene: TRBV28; D gene: TRBD1; CDR3 protein: CASSLTGDSPLHF; CDR3 DNA: TGTGCCAGCAGTTTAACAGGGGACTCACCCCTCCACTTT